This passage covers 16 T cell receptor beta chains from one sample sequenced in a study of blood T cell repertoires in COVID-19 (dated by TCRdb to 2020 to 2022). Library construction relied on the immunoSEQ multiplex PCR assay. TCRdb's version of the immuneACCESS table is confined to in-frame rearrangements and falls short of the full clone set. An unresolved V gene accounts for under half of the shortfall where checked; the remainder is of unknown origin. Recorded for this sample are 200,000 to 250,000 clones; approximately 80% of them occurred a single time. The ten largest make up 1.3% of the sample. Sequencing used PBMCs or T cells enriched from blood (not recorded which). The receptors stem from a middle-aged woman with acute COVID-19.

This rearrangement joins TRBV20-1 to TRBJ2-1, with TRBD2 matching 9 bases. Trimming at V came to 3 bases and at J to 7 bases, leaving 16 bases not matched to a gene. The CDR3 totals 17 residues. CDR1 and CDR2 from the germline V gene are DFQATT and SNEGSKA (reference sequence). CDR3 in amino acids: CSASGPWRGGAGNEQFF. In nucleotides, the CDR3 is TGCAGTGCTAGTGGCCCCTGGCGCGGGGGGGCGGGGAATGAGCAGTTCTTC.

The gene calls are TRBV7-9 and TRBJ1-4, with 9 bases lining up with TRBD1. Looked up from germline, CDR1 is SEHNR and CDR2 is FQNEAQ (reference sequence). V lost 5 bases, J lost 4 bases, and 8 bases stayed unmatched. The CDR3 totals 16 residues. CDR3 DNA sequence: TGTGCCAGCAGCCAGGGACAGGGTGAAGTTAATGAAAAACTGTTTTTT. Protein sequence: CASSQGQGEVNEKLFF.

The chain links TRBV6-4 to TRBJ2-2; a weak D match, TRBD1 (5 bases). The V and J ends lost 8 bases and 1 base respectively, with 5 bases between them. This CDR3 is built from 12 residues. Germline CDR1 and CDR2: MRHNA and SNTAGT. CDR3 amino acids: CASGQNTGELFF. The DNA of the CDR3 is TGTGCCAGCGGACAGAACACCGGGGAGCTGTTTTTT.

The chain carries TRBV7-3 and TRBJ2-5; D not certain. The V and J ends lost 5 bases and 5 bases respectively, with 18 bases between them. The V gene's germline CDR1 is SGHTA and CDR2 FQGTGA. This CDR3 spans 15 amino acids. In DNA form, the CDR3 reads TGTGCCAGCAGCCTCTCATCGTCAGAGGCGGAGACCCAGTACTTC. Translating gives CASSLSSSEAETQYF.

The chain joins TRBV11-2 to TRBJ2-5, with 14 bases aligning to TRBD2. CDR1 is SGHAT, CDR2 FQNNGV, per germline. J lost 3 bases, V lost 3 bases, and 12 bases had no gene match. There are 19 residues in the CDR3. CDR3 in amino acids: CASSFGTSGGYPAKETQYF. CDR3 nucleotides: TGTGCCAGCAGCTTCGGGACTAGCGGGGGATACCCTGCAAAAGAGACCCAGTACTTC.

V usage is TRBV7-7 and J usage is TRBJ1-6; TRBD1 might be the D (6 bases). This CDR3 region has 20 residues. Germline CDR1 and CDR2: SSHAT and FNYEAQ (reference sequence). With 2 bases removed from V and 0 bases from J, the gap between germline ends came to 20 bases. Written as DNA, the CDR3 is TGTGCCAGCAGCTTAACGACAGGCCTAATAGAGGGCTCCTATAATTCACCCCTCCACTTT. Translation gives CASSLTTGLIEGSYNSPLHF.

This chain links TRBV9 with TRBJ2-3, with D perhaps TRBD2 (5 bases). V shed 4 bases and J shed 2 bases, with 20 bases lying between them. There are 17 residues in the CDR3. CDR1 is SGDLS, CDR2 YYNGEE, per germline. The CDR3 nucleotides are TGTGCCAGCAGCCCCCGTCCAAGGACCGACTACACAGATACGCAGTATTTT. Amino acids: CASSPRPRTDYTDTQYF.

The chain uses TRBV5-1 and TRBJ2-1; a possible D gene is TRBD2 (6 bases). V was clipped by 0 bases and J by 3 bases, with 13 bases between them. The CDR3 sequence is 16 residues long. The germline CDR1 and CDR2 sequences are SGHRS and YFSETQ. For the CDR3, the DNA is TGCGCCAGCAGCTTGGATGGAGGGACGAACTACAATGAGCAGTTCTTC. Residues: CASSLDGGTNYNEQFF.

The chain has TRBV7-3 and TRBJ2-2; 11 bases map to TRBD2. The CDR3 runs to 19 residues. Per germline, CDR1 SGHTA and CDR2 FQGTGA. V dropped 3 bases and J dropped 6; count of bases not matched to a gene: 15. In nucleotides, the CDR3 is TGTGCCAGCAGCTTCCGGCCCCCCAGACTAGCGGGGTCTCCCGGGGAGCTGTTTTTT. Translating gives CASSFRPPRLAGSPGELFF.

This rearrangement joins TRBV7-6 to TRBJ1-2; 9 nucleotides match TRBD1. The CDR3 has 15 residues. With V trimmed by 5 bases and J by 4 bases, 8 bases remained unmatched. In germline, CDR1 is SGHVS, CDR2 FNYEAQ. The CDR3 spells CASSPGTGWPYGYTF. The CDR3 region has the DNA TGTGCCAGCAGCCCGGGGACAGGGTGGCCCTATGGCTACACCTTC.

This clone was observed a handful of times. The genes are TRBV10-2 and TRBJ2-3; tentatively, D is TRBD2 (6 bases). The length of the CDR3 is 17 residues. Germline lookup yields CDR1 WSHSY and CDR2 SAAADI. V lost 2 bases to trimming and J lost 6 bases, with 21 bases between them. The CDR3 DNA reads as TGCGCCAGCAGTGAGCCAAATCCGGGACTTCGGGATGATACGCAGTATTTT. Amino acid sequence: CASSEPNPGLRDDTQYF.

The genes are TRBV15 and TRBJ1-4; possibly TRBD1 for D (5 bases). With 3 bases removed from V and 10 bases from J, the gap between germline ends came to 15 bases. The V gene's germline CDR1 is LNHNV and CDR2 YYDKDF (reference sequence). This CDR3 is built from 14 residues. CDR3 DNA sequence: TGTGCCACCAGCAGGACAGTTGGTGACGGAAAACTGTTTTTT. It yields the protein CATSRTVGDGKLFF.

CDR3 region: CSVEETGAGNYGYTF. The CDR3 coding sequence is TGCAGCGTTGAAGAAACAGGGGCGGGTAACTATGGCTACACCTTC. J is TRBJ1-2 and V is TRBV29-1, with TRBD1 identical over 7 bases. Germline CDR1 reads SQVTM; CDR2 reads ANQGSEA. The CDR3 runs to 15 residues. After removal of 0 bases from V and 1 base from J, the junction contained 5 bases not matched to a gene.

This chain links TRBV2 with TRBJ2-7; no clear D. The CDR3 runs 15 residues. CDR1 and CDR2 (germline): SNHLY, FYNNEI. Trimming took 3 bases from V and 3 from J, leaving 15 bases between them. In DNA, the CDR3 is TGTGCCAGCAGTGATCAACCCCAGGTAGTCTACGAGCAGTACTTC. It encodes CASSDQPQVVYEQYF.

This chain's CDR3 is CASSTGTGSVTGELFF. In DNA, the CDR3 is TGTGCCAGCAGCACCGGGACAGGGTCGGTCACCGGGGAGCTGTTTTTT. The chain employs TRBV7-3 and TRBJ2-2; 9 bases are shared with TRBD1. Germline CDR1 SGHTA, CDR2 FQGTGA. The V and J ends lost 5 bases and 4 bases, in that order; junction bases with no gene match: 8. The CDR3 spans 16 residues.

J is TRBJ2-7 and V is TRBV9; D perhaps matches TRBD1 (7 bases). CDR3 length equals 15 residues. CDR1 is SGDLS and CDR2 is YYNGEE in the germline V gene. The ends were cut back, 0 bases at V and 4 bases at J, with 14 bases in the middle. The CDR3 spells CASSVAAGGHYEQYF. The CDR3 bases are TGTGCCAGCAGCGTAGCGGCAGGGGGGCATTACGAGCAGTACTTC.